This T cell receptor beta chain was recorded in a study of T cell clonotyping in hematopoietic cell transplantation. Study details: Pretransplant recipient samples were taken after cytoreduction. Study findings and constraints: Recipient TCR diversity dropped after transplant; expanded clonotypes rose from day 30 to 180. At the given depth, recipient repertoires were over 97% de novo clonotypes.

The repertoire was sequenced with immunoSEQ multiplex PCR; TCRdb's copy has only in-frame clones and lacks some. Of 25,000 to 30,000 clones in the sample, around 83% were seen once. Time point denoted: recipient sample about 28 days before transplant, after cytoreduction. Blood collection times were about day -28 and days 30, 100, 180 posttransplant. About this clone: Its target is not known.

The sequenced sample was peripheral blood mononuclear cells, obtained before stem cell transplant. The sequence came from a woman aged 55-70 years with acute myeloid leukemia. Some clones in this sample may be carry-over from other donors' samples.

As DNA, the CDR3 is TGCGCCAGCAGCCAGGCGAGGGAGCAGTACTTC. Amino acid sequence: CASSQAREQYF. V usage is TRBV4-1 and J usage is TRBJ2-7; D unresolved. V lost 3 bases to trimming and J lost 7 bases, with 7 bases between them. CDR1 is MGHRA and CDR2 is YSYEKL in the germline V gene. The CDR3 runs to 11 residues.